The text below deals with one T cell receptor beta chain. Original processing notes: Estimation of nucleated cell counts relied on the amplification of reference gene primers. The table came from immunoSEQ multiplex PCR; TCRdb's copy has only in-frame clones and leaves some out. Clone size and the V and J calls come from that table; the DNA yielded D and trimming. This table has 250,000 to 350,000 clones, approximately 89% appearing once. This sample was taken from a study of blood T cell repertoires in COVID-19. The wider study: The United States, Italy and Spain supplied acute and convalescent COVID-19 samples.

Per germline, CDR1 SQVTM and CDR2 ANQGSEA. The ends lost 6 bases at V and 10 bases at J; junction bases unmatched: 9. The length of the CDR3 is 13 residues. The origin of this receptor is a woman aged 55-70 years with acute or convalescent COVID-19. The gene calls are TRBV29-1 and TRBJ1-1; the match to TRBD1 covers 12 bases. The sequencing sample was made of peripheral blood. CDR3 sequence reads: CSVGTGGGLRAFF. Here the CDR3 DNA reads TGCAGCGTAGGGACAGGGGGCGGCCTGAGAGCTTTCTTT.